These 3 T cell receptor beta chains came from one sample sequenced in a study of cytomegalovirus exposure and HLA in healthy donors. PCR used 60 Vbeta primers and 13 Jbeta primers. Method: immunoSEQ multiplex PCR; TCRdb's copy keeps in-frame clones and lacks some. In the table there are around 63,000 clones, 80% to 90% of which are singletons. Sequenced material: PBMCs. These receptors all stem from a young woman in good health and CMV-seronegative.

V usage is TRBV18 and J usage is TRBJ2-1; 7 bases align to TRBD2. Germline values: CDR1 KGHSH, CDR2 LQKENI. The ends lost 5 bases at V and 5 bases at J; junction bases unmatched: 12. The CDR3 runs 16 residues. CDR3: CASSVENRDYNNEQFF. Written as DNA, the CDR3 is TGTGCCAGCTCAGTCGAAAACCGGGACTACAACAATGAGCAGTTCTTC.

V and J are TRBV7-2 and TRBJ2-4; 8 nucleotides align to TRBD1. The V segment lost 0 bases and the J segment 11 bases; nucleotides outside the gene matches: 3. The germline V gene has CDR1 SGHTA and CDR2 FQGNSA. The CDR3 spans 13 residues. CDR3 DNA: TGTGCCAGCAGCTTAGCGACGGGACAGGTTCAGTACTTC. Protein product: CASSLATGQVQYF.

V gene TRBV18 combines with J gene TRBJ2-1, with D tentatively TRBD1 (6 bases). V was shortened by 8 bases and J by 7 bases, with 18 bases between the two germline ends. Looked up from germline, CDR1 is KGHSH and CDR2 is LQKENI. CDR3 length equals 14 residues. The CDR3 bases are TGTGCCAGCCTTGCCGGACAGAACAAGAATGAGCAGTTCTTC. The encoded protein is CASLAGQNKNEQFF.